These 20 T cell receptor beta chains came from one sample sequenced in a study of Ad26.COV2.S vaccination and SARS-CoV-2 variants. Some clones are missing from TCRdb's copy, which holds only in-frame ones; the method was immunoSEQ multiplex PCR. The profile shows 200,000 to 250,000 clones, 88% of them singletons. Treatment denoted: about 20 received Ad26.COV2.S at low or high dose, single or two shots; about 5 received placebo; per-sample allocation not given. The samples were gathered on day 63 after the first injection of vaccine or placebo. This sample comprised peripheral blood, obtained in a trial of Ad26.COV2.S vaccine versus placebo. These receptors all come from a person aged 18 to 59 who received the Ad26.COV2.S COVID-19 vaccine or a placebo.

The V call is TRBV28, the J call TRBJ2-5; possible D gene TRBD1, 6 bases. Per germline, CDR1 MDHEN and CDR2 SYDVKM. Between the trimmed V and J ends, which lost 5 bases and 2 bases, there was a span of 12 bases. CDR3 size: 14 residues. CDR3 protein: CASSPQGRQETQYF. The CDR3 DNA follows: TGTGCCAGCAGTCCCCAGGGGCGGCAAGAGACCCAGTACTTC.

The rearrangement joins TRBV5-1 to TRBJ1-2; D call uncertain. V lost 5 bases, J lost 0 bases, and 8 bases lay in between. Germline V gene data show CDR1 as SGHRS and CDR2 as YFSETQ. This CDR3 spans 13 amino acids. The CDR3 region has the DNA TGCGCCAGCAGACCAGGATCTAACTATGGCTACACCTTC. Translating gives CASRPGSNYGYTF.

The chain links TRBV3-1 (or the pseudogene TRBV3-2) to TRBJ2-4; 7 bases are shared with TRBD2. This CDR3 has 18 amino acids. Germline V CDR1 and CDR2: LGHDT, YNNKEL (reference sequence). V was clipped by 0 bases and J by 1 base; unmatched bases: 9. The CDR3 is CASSQELAPRSAKNIQYF. CDR3 bases: TGTGCCAGCAGCCAAGAACTAGCGCCAAGAAGTGCCAAAAACATTCAGTACTTC.

This chain's CDR3 is CASSQAEAWGTQYF. In nucleotides, the CDR3 is TGTGCCAGCAGCCAAGCTGAGGCCTGGGGTACGCAGTATTTT. The chain employs TRBV3-1 (or the pseudogene TRBV3-2) and TRBJ2-3; D is unresolved. Germline CDR1 is LGHDT and CDR2 is YNNKEL (reference sequence). The CDR3 spans 14 residues. Trimming stripped 1 base from V and 8 bases from J, with 13 bases between.

This clone has more than one count but fewer than ten. The chain joins TRBV4-3 to TRBJ1-6, with TRBD1 identical over 8 bases. The CDR3 length is 17 residues. Germline CDR1 reads LGHNA; CDR2 reads YSLEER. Losses at the gene ends were 1 base for V and 6 bases for J; bases not matched to a gene: 8. CDR3 sequence: CASSQVGSGGFNSPLHF. The CDR3 DNA is TGCGCCAGCAGCCAAGTCGGATCAGGGGGCTTTAATTCACCCCTCCACTTT.

V is TRBV7-6 and J is TRBJ2-3, with TRBD2 identical over 11 bases. V was pared by 4 bases and J by 3 bases, with 3 bases of the junction left unmatched. This CDR3 has 15 amino acids. From germline, CDR1 is SGHVS and CDR2 FNYEAQ. This CDR3 is CASSWGLAATDTQYF. In DNA form, the CDR3 reads TGTGCCAGCAGCTGGGGACTAGCGGCAACAGATACGCAGTATTTT.

The CDR3 loop reads CASSKYGYTF. The DNA of the CDR3 is TGTGCCAGCAGCAAATATGGCTACACCTTC. V gene TRBV28 combines with J gene TRBJ1-2; D gene uncertain. V was trimmed by 6 bases and J by 5 bases, leaving 4 bases between them. The CDR3 is made up of 10 amino acids. Germline V gene lookup returns CDR1 MDHEN and CDR2 SYDVKM.

This chain links TRBV29-1 with TRBJ2-7, with a possible D match to TRBD1 (7 bases). The germline CDR1 and CDR2 sequences are SQVTM and ANQGSEA. The CDR3 has 12 amino acids. V lost 7 bases and J 2 bases, leaving 12 bases between the germline ends. The CDR3 coding sequence is TGCAGCGCCGCGGGACAGACCTACGAGCAGTACTTC. This translates into CSAAGQTYEQYF.

For this clone: This specimen includes other DNA sequences encoding the same CDR3. V is TRBV5-1 and J is TRBJ2-7; D tentatively reads TRBD1 or TRBD2 (5 bases each). Trimming removed 0 bases from V and 0 bases from J, with 10 bases in between. The germline CDR1 and CDR2 sequences are SGHRS and YFSETQ. The CDR3 length is 15 residues. This CDR3 is CASSLASGSSYEQYF. CDR3 DNA sequence: TGCGCCAGCAGCTTGGCCTCAGGGAGCTCCTACGAGCAGTACTTC.

V gene TRBV11-2 combines with J gene TRBJ2-7; D is ambiguous. The V gene lost 2 bases and the J gene lost 5 bases, with 13 bases spanning the gap. This CDR3 comprises 14 residues. CDR1 is SGHAT, CDR2 FQNNGV, per germline. For the CDR3, the DNA is TGTGCCAGCAGCTTAAATAGTTTGGGTAACGAGCAGTACTTC. Amino acids: CASSLNSLGNEQYF.

The chain couples TRBV6-1 to TRBJ1-2, with 11 bases identical to TRBD1. The germline V gene encodes CDR1 MNHNS and CDR2 SASEGT. Germline trimming cut 3 bases from V and 1 base from J; bases unmatched to any gene: 4. The CDR3 sequence is 16 residues long. CDR3 in DNA: TGTGCCAGCAGTGAGGACAGGGGGCGCGGTAACTATGGCTACACCTTC. Its translation: CASSEDRGRGNYGYTF.

This chain uses TRBV13 with TRBJ1-1; a possible D gene is TRBD1 (5 bases). The CDR3 extends over 14 amino acids. V was clipped by 7 bases and J by 1 base, with 13 bases between them. Germline CDR1 PRHDT, CDR2 FYEKMQ (reference sequence). The chain's CDR3 is CASTSGRENTEAFF. CDR3 DNA: TGTGCCAGCACTTCGGGACGGGAGAACACTGAAGCTTTCTTT.

This chain joins TRBV5-4 and TRBJ1-1; tentative D call: TRBD1 (6 bases). The CDR3 has 18 amino acids. Germline CDR1 SGHNT, CDR2 YYREEE (reference sequence). Trimming cost V 5 bases and J 3 bases, with 26 bases left between them. DNA of the CDR3: TGTGCCAGCAGTTCGCTGGGGGGGCGCGTAGGTATGGACACTGAAGCTTTCTTT. This translates into CASSSLGGRVGMDTEAFF.

V usage is TRBV3-1 (or the pseudogene TRBV3-2) and J usage is TRBJ2-7, with no clear D. The V gene lost 2 bases and the J gene lost 2 bases, with 10 bases spanning the gap. Germline V CDR1 and CDR2: LGHDT, YNNKEL (reference sequence). The CDR3 is made up of 14 amino acids. This chain's CDR3 is CASSQLPRPYEQYF. CDR3 coding DNA: TGTGCCAGCAGCCAACTTCCCCGCCCCTACGAGCAGTACTTC.

As to this clone: Other DNA variants within this sample encode the same CDR3. This rearrangement joins TRBV6-6 to TRBJ2-2; D gene ambiguous. The germline V gene has CDR1 MNHNY and CDR2 SVGAGI (reference sequence). Trimming took off 6 bases at V and 2 bases at J, with 4 bases between the two ends. CDR3 length: 12 amino acids. The CDR3 nucleotides are TGTGCCAGCAGCAAAAACACCGGGGAGCTGTTTTTT. This gives the protein CASSKNTGELFF.

CDR3 in DNA: TGTGCCAGCAGCTTCGGGACAGGGGTTGGCACAGATACGCAGTATTTT. This encodes CASSFGTGVGTDTQYF. J is TRBJ2-3 and V is TRBV11-3, with 10 positions matching TRBD1. Germline CDR1 reads SGHNT; CDR2 reads YENEEA. CDR3 length: 16 residues. V lost 3 bases, J lost 1 base, and 4 bases stayed unmatched.

V usage is TRBV3-1 (or the pseudogene TRBV3-2) and J usage is TRBJ2-7; the D gene could be TRBD1 or TRBD2 (5 bases each). V lost 6 bases, J lost 1 base, and 19 bases lay in between. CDR3 length: 16 residues. From germline, CDR1 is LGHDT and CDR2 YNNKEL (reference sequence). In DNA form, the CDR3 reads TGTGCCAGCAGTCACCAGGGAGATAGAAAGTCCTACGAGCAGTACTTC. It codes for CASSHQGDRKSYEQYF.

The chain uses TRBV9 and TRBJ2-1, with 9 bases fitting TRBD2. CDR3 length equals 15 residues. Losses at the gene ends were 3 bases for V and 4 bases for J; bases not matched to a gene: 5. The V gene's germline CDR1 is SGDLS and CDR2 YYNGEE. The CDR3 DNA is TGTGCCAGCAGCGCCGAGCGGGGGGCGTACAATGAGCAGTTCTTC. Amino acids: CASSAERGAYNEQFF.

This chain uses TRBV18 with TRBJ2-7; 7 positions match TRBD1. The CDR3 sequence is 14 residues long. CDR1 and CDR2 from the germline V gene are KGHSH and LQKENI. Losses at the gene ends were 5 bases for V and 2 bases for J; bases not matched to a gene: 6. CDR3 loop: CASSYRDSTYEQYF. CDR3 sequence (DNA): TGTGCCAGCTCATACCGGGACAGTACCTACGAGCAGTACTTC.

The CDR3 DNA is TGTGCCAGCTCGACCGCCTCCGGATACGGGAACGAGCAGTACTTC. Translation gives CASSTASGYGNEQYF. The chain combines TRBV18 with TRBJ2-7, with a tentative D call TRBD2 (5 bases). CDR3 length: 15 residues. V lost 6 bases and J 5 bases, leaving 20 bases between the germline ends. Germline V gives CDR1 KGHSH, CDR2 LQKENI.